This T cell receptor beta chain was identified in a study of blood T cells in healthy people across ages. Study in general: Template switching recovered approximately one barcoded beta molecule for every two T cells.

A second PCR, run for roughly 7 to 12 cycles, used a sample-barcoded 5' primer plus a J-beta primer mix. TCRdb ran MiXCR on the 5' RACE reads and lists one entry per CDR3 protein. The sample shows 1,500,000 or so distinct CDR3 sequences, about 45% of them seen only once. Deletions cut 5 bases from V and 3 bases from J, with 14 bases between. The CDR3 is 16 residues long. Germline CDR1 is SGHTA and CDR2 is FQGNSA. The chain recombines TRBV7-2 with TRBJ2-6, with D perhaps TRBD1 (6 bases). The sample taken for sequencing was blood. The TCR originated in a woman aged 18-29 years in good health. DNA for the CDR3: TGTGCCAGCAGCGGAAACAGGGTCAGTGGGGCCAACGTCCTGACTTTC. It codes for CASSGNRVSGANVLTF.